The clone carrying this T cell receptor (beta chain) was recorded at least ten times. The data stem from a study of T cells in Graves' hyperthyroidism and ophthalmopathy. The source material, RNA transcripts, was used to amplify TCR beta CDR3 regions. Primed by the HTBI set, a first-round RT-PCR was run on the TCR CDR3. TCRdb used MiXCR to reprocess the multiplex PCR reads, holding one entry per CDR3 protein. The sample includes approximately 610,000 distinct CDR3 sequences, approximately 15% seen only once; the top ten take about 20%. CDR1 and CDR2 (germline): DFQATT, SNEGSKA (reference sequence). The CDR3 is made up of 16 amino acids. The V and J ends lost 1 base and 1 base, in that order; junction bases with no gene match: 6.

This chain connects TRBV20-1 to TRBJ2-7; 11 bases are shared with TRBD2. The sequence was collected from a woman aged 18-35 years with Graves' hyperthyroidism. Sequencing input: blood. The DNA of the CDR3 is TGCAGTGCTAGAGTTCCTAGCGGGGGGCTATCCTACGAGCAGTACTTC. Residues: CSARVPSGGLSYEQYF.